One and the same sample provided the 18 T cell receptor beta chains below, sequenced in a study of Ad26.COV2.S vaccination and SARS-CoV-2 variants. The treatment was: over 15 received Ad26.COV2.S at low or high dose, single or two shots; several received placebo; per-sample allocation not given. Sampling was performed 63 days after the first vaccine or placebo injection. Using immunoSEQ multiplex PCR, the repertoire was profiled, and TCRdb retains in-frame clones only, with some absent. In the table there are fewer than 500,000 clones, 85% to 90% of which are singletons. The source was peripheral blood, collected in a trial of Ad26.COV2.S vaccine versus placebo. These receptor sequences come from a person between 18 and 60 years old who received the Ad26.COV2.S COVID-19 vaccine or a placebo.

Points on this clone: The identical CDR3 is also encoded by other nucleotide sequences in the sample. DNA for the CDR3: TGTGCCAGCAGCTCCGGACAGGGCACCTACAATGAGCAGTTCTTC. This encodes CASSSGQGTYNEQFF. The V and J genes are TRBV11-3 and TRBJ2-1; the match to TRBD1 covers 8 bases. Trimming removed 4 bases from V and 2 bases from J; junction bases left unmatched: 4. CDR3 length: 15 residues. Germline CDR1 SGHNT, CDR2 YENEEA.

The chain carries TRBV7-2 and TRBJ1-1; the match to TRBD1 covers 8 bases. The trim removed 5 bases at V and 4 bases at J, leaving 18 bases unmatched. Germline V gives CDR1 SGHTA, CDR2 FQGNSA. The CDR3 totals 18 residues. CDR3 in DNA: TGTGCCAGCAGCCCGCAGGTTTTGGCAGGGGGCGGGAGCACTGAAGCTTTCTTT. It translates to CASSPQVLAGGGSTEAFF. The entire variable domain, with the rest obtained from reference TRBV7-2 and TRBJ1-1, is as follows: GAGVSQSPSNKVTEKGKDVELRCDPISGHTALYWYRQSLGQGLEFLIYFQGNSAPDKSGLPSDRFSAERTGGSVSTLTIQRTQQEDSAVYLCASSPQVLAGGGSTEAFFGQGTRLTVV.

This chain uses TRBV27 with TRBJ2-3, with a weak D call TRBD2 (6 bases). The CDR3 has 15 residues. CDR1 is MNHEY, CDR2 SMNVEV, per germline (reference sequence). With 3 bases removed from V and 2 bases from J, the gap between germline ends came to 12 bases. The CDR3 is CASSFGAGYTDTQYF. CDR3 nucleotides: TGTGCCAGCAGTTTCGGCGCGGGGTACACAGATACGCAGTATTTT.

This clone occurred once. The genes are TRBV6-5 and TRBJ1-2, with 8 nucleotides matching TRBD1. V lost 6 bases, J lost 2 bases, and 5 bases stayed unmatched. The V gene's germline CDR1 is MNHEY and CDR2 SVGAGI. The CDR3 has 14 amino acids. In nucleotides, the CDR3 is TGTGCCAGCAGCTTGGGACAGGAAAACTATGGCTACACCTTC. It encodes CASSLGQENYGYTF.

J is TRBJ1-2 and V is TRBV19, with TRBD1 matching 7 bases. Germline V gives CDR1 LNHDA, CDR2 SQIVND (reference sequence). The CDR3 has 15 amino acids. The V gene end was trimmed by 4 bases and the J gene end by 5 bases; junction bases not matched to a gene: 10. CDR3 DNA sequence: TGTGCCAGTAGTACAGGGACAGCCAAAAGGTATGGCTACACCTTC. Translating it yields CASSTGTAKRYGYTF. Using reference TRBV19 and TRBJ1-2 for the parts outside the CDR3, the full variable domain is DGGITQSPKYLFRKEGQNVTLSCEQNLNHDAMYWYRQDPGQGLRLIYYSQIVNDFQKGDIAEGYSVSREKKESFPLTVTSAQKNPTAFYLCASSTGTAKRYGYTFGSGTRLTVV.

The chain recombines TRBV7-2 with TRBJ1-2; D gene ambiguous. Germline V CDR1 and CDR2: SGHTA, FQGNSA. Trimming shortened V by 5 bases and J by 3 bases, and 13 bases separated the two germline ends. The CDR3 runs 14 residues. CDR3 DNA sequence: TGTGCCAGCAGCCATCTGGTGGCGGACTATGGCTACACCTTC. Translated: CASSHLVADYGYTF.

The gene calls are TRBV7-9 and TRBJ2-3, with TRBD2 matching over 9 bases. The CDR3 length is 18 residues. V lost 1 base to trimming and J lost 2 bases; unmatched junction nucleotides: 10. Germline lookup yields CDR1 SEHNR and CDR2 FQNEAQ (reference sequence). In nucleotides, the CDR3 is TGTGCCAGCAGCTTAGGTCGGGGGGCTAGCGGGATCACAGATACGCAGTATTTT. Its translation is CASSLGRGASGITDTQYF.

The chain couples TRBV24-1 to TRBJ1-2; D gene unclear. Trimming took 1 base from V and 8 from J, leaving 7 bases between them. This CDR3 has 12 residues. Germline V lookup: CDR1 KGHDR, CDR2 SFDVKD. The CDR3 here is CATSDLVDGYTF. In DNA, the CDR3 is TGTGCCACCAGTGATTTAGTCGACGGCTACACCTTC.

Note on this clone: This CDR3 is also generated by other DNA sequences in the sample. The J gene is TRBJ1-5, the V gene TRBV19; D call uncertain. The CDR3 spans 15 residues. The V end lost 3 bases, the J end lost 3 bases, and 12 bases lay between the germline ends. Germline CDR1 and CDR2: LNHDA and SQIVND (reference sequence). The CDR3 nucleotides read TGTGCCAGTAGTATTATCGGAGGGTCCAATCAGCCCCAGCATTTT. Amino acids: CASSIIGGSNQPQHF.

This clone appeared a single time. V is TRBV28 and J is TRBJ1-5, with 11 bases fitting TRBD1. J gave up 0 bases and V 7 bases, and 11 bases lay outside the gene matches. Germline V CDR1 and CDR2: MDHEN, SYDVKM. The CDR3 contains 18 residues. CDR3 sequence reads: CASTKPGQGVYSNQPQHF. The CDR3 DNA is TGTGCCAGCACCAAGCCGGGACAGGGGGTTTATAGCAATCAGCCCCAGCATTTT. The whole variable domain, filled in from reference TRBV28 and TRBJ1-5, reads DVKVTQSSRYLVKRTGEKVFLECVQDMDHENMFWYRQDPGLGLRLIYFSYDVKMKEKGDIPEGYSVSREKKERFSLILESASTNQTSMYLCASTKPGQGVYSNQPQHFGDGTRLSIL.

The rearrangement joins TRBV23-1 to TRBJ2-2; 9 nucleotides align to TRBD2. TRBV23-1 is identified as an open reading frame with a role that is uncertain. Trimming took 5 bases from V and 3 from J; bases not matched to a gene: 7. CDR3 length equals 16 residues. CDR3 sequence (DNA): TGCGCCAGCAGTGCCCTAGCGGGGTGGGACACCGGGGAGCTGTTTTTT. Its protein product is CASSALAGWDTGELFF.

V and J are TRBV19 and TRBJ2-1, with a tentative D call TRBD2 (6 bases). Germline-derived CDR1 and CDR2 are LNHDA and SQIVND (reference sequence). CDR3 size: 15 residues. The V and J ends lost 5 bases and 2 bases respectively, with 13 bases between them. The CDR3 nucleotides read TGTGCCAGTAGTGATTGGGGAGGACCCTACAATGAGCAGTTCTTC. This codes for CASSDWGGPYNEQFF.

This clone has only one observation. Other nucleotide sequences from this sample produce the same CDR3. J is TRBJ2-1 and V is TRBV5-1; D call uncertain. This CDR3 is 14 amino acids long. Germline CDR1 SGHRS, CDR2 YFSETQ. Trimming pared 0 bases from V and 3 bases from J, leaving 7 bases between. The CDR3, as DNA: TGCGCCAGCAGCTTGGTTCCCAGCTACAATGAGCAGTTCTTC. Its protein is CASSLVPSYNEQFF.

V gene TRBV25-1 combines with J gene TRBJ1-1; 8 bases line up with TRBD1. CDR3 length equals 14 residues. The trim removed 1 base at V and 5 bases at J, leaving 3 bases unmatched. Germline lookup yields CDR1 MGHDK and CDR2 SYGVNS. The CDR3, as DNA: TGTGCCAGCAGTGAATCCGACAGGGGTACTGAAGCTTTCTTT. It specifies CASSESDRGTEAFF.

The chain has TRBV4-2 and TRBJ1-1, with D possibly matching TRBD1 (5 bases). This CDR3 comprises 15 residues. The V end lost 2 bases, the J end lost 1 base, and 11 bases lay between the germline ends. Per the germline V gene, CDR1 is LGHNA and CDR2 is YNFKEQ. Written as DNA, the CDR3 is TGTGCCAGCAGCCAAACCCTAACAGGGAACACTGAAGCTTTCTTT. Its protein is CASSQTLTGNTEAFF.

V gene TRBV5-1 combines with J gene TRBJ1-1; no clear D. Per germline, CDR1 SGHRS and CDR2 YFSETQ. CDR3 length: 13 amino acids. Between the trimmed V and J ends, which lost 4 bases and 2 bases, there was a span of 9 bases. CDR3 DNA sequence: TGCGCCAGCAGCCAGGACCCAAACACTGAAGCTTTCTTT. Amino acids: CASSQDPNTEAFF.

The gene calls are TRBV5-4 and TRBJ1-1; TRBD1 matches at 7 bases. The J segment lost 0 bases and the V segment lost 0 bases, leaving 8 bases of the junction unmatched. The CDR3 totals 17 residues. The V gene's germline CDR1 is SGHNT and CDR2 YYREEE (reference sequence). For the CDR3, the DNA is TGTGCCAGCAGCTTGGCCAGGGGGGCGGACATGAACACTGAAGCTTTCTTT. It codes for CASSLARGADMNTEAFF.

The genes are TRBV15 and TRBJ1-2, with a possible D match to TRBD1 (6 bases). CDR1 is LNHNV and CDR2 is YYDKDF in the germline V gene (reference sequence). This CDR3 contains 14 residues. Trimming removed 2 bases at V and 4 bases at J, with 11 bases between. This chain's CDR3 is CATSRRGVGYGYTF. As DNA, the CDR3 is TGTGCCACCAGCAGAAGGGGGGTTGGCTATGGCTACACCTTC.